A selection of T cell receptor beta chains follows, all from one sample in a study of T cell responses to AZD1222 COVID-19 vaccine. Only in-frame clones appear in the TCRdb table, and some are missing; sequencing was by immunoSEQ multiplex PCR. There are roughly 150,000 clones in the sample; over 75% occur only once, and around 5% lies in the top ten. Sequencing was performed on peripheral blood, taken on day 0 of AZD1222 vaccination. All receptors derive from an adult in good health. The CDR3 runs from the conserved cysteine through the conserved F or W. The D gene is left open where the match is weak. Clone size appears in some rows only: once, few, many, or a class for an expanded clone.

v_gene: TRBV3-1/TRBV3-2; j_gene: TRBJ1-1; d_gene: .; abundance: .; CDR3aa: CASSQVWSEAFF; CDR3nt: TGTGCCAGCAGCCAAGTGTGGTCTGAAGCTTTCTTT
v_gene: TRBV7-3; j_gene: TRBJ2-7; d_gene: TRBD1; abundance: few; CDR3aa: CASSSYGGQGYEQYF; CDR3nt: TGTGCCAGCAGCTCATATGGGGGACAGGGGTACGAGCAGTACTTC
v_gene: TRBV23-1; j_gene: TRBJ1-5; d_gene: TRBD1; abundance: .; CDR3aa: CASSQRGQSGHDRNQPQHF; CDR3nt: TGCGCCAGCAGTCAACGGGGACAGTCGGGCCATGATCGCAATCAGCCCCAGCATTTT
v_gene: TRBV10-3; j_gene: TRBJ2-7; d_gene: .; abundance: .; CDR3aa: CAIKLGAAGVSLDEQYF; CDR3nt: TGTGCCATCAAGCTTGGGGCAGCAGGGGTTTCCTTAGACGAGCAGTACTTC
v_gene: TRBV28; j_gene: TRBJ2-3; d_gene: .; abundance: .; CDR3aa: CASSFVAGTQYF; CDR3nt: TGTGCCAGCAGTTTTGTGGCGGGTACGCAGTATTTT
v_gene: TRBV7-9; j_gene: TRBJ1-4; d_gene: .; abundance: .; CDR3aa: CASSLGGSTTNEKLFF; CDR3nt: TGTGCCAGCAGCTTAGGCGGGAGTACAACCAATGAAAAACTGTTTTTT
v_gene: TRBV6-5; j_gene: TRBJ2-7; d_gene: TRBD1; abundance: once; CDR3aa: CASKPGQGYYEQYF; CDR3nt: TGTGCCAGCAAACCGGGACAGGGTTATTACGAGCAGTACTTC
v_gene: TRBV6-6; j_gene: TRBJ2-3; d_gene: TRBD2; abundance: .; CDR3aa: CASSPKVLAGVTDTQYF; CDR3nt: TGTGCCAGCAGTCCAAAGGTCCTCGCGGGAGTAACAGATACGCAGTATTTT
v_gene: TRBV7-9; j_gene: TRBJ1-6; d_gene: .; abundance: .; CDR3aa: CASSSDGRTNSPLHF; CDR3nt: TGTGCCAGCAGCTCCGACGGACGGACCAATTCACCCCTCCACTTT
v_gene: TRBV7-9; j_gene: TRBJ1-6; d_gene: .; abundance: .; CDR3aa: CASRTEGPYSPLHF; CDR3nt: TGTGCCAGCAGGACCGAGGGGCCCTATTCACCCCTCCACTTT
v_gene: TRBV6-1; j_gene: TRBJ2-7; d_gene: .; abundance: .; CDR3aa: CASSETPDLPYEQYF; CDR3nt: TGTGCCAGCAGTGAAACCCCTGACTTGCCCTACGAGCAGTACTTC
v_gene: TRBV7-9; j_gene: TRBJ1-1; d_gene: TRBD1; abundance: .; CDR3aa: CAVRDSGWNTEAFF; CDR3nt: TGTGCCGTCAGGGACAGCGGGTGGAACACTGAAGCTTTCTTT
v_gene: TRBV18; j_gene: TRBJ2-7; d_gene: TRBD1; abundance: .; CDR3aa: CASSTQADRAYEQYF; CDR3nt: TGTGCCAGCTCAACCCAAGCGGACAGGGCCTACGAGCAGTACTTC
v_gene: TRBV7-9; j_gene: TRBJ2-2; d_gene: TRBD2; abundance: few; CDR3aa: CARSLIGGRNTGELFF; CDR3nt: TGTGCCAGGTCCCTCATTGGCGGGAGGAACACCGGGGAGCTGTTTTTT
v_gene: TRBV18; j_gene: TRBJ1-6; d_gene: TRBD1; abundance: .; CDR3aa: CASSDGTGDLRPLHF; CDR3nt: TGTGCCAGCTCGGACGGGACAGGGGATTTAAGACCCCTCCACTTT
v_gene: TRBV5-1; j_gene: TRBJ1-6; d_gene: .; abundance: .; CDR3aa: CASSVQGSRGGNSPLHF; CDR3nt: TGCGCCAGCAGCGTACAGGGTAGCAGGGGAGGTAATTCACCCCTCCACTTT
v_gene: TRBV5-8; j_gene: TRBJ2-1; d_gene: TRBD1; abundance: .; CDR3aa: CASSLDRGPDNEQFF; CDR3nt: TGTGCCAGCAGCCTGGACAGGGGCCCGGACAATGAGCAGTTCTTC